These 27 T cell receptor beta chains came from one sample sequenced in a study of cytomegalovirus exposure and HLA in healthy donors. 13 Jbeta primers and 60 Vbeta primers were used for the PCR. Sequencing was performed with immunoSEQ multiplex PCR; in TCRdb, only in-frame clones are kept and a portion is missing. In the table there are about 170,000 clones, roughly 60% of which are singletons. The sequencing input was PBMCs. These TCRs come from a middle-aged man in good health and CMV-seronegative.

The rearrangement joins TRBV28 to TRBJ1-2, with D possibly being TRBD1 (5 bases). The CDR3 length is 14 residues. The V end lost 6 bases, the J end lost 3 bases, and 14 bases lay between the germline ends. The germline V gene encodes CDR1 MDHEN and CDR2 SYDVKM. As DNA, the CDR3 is TGTGCCAGCAGGACCTCCGACAGTTACTATGGCTACACCTTC. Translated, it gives CASRTSDSYYGYTF.

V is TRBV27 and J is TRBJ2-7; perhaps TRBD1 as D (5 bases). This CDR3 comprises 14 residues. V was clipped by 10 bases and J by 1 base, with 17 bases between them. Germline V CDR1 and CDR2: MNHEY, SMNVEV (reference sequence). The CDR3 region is CATRTSTDSYEQYF. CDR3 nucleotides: TGTGCCACCAGGACCTCGACAGATTCCTACGAGCAGTACTTC.

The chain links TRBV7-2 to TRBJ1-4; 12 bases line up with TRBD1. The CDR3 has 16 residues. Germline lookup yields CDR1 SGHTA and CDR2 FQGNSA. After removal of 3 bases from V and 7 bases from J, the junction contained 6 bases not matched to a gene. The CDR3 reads CASSLSGTGGSEKLFF. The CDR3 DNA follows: TGTGCCAGCAGCTTGTCTGGGACAGGGGGCTCTGAAAAACTGTTTTTT.

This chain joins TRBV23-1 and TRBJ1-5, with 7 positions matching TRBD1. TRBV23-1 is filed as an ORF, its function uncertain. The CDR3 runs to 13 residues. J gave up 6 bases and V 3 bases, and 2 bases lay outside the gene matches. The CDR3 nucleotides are TGCGCCAGCAGTCAGGCAGGGGGTCAGCCCCAGCATTTT. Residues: CASSQAGGQPQHF.

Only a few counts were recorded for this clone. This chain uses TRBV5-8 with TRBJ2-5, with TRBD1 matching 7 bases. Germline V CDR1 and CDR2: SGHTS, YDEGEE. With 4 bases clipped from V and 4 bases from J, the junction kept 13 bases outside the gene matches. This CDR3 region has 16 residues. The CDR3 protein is CASSLTDGQVGETQYF. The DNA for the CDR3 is TGTGCCAGCAGCCTAACCGACGGACAGGTAGGAGAGACCCAGTACTTC.

This CDR3 reads CSILTGAENIQYF. The CDR3, as DNA: TGCAGCATACTAACAGGGGCCGAAAACATTCAGTACTTC. This rearrangement joins TRBV29-1 to TRBJ2-4; TRBD1 matches at 7 bases. CDR1 is SQVTM, CDR2 ANQGSEA, per germline. Trimming at V came to 8 bases and at J to 5 bases, leaving 9 bases not matched to a gene. CDR3 size: 13 residues.

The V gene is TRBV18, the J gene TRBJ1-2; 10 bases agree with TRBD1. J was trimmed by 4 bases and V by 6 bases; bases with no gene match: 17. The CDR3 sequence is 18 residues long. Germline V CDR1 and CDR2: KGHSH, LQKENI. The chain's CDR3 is CASSRAGQGESQSYGYTF. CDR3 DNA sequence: TGTGCCAGCTCTCGCGCCGGACAGGGGGAGTCCCAGTCCTATGGCTACACCTTC.

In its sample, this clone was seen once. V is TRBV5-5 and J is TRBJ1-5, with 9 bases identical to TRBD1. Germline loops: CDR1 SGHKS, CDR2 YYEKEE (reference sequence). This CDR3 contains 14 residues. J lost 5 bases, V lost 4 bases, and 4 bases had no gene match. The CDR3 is CASSLGTGHQPQHF. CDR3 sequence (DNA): TGTGCCAGCAGCCTGGGGACAGGGCATCAGCCCCAGCATTTT.

The CDR3 DNA is TGTGCCAGCAGCCCTGGGACAGGGGAGGGGGAGCAGTACTTC. Protein product: CASSPGTGEGEQYF. This chain joins TRBV11-2 and TRBJ2-7; 10 nucleotides agree with TRBD1. V trimming: 5 bases; J trimming: 7 bases; junction bases outside the gene matches: 8. The germline gives CDR1 SGHAT, CDR2 FQNNGV. CDR3 size: 14 residues.

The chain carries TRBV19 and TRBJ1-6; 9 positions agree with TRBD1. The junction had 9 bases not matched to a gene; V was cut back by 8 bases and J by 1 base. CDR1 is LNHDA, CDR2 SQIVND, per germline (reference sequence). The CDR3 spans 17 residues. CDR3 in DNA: TGTGCCAGTCGAAGCCGGGACAGGGTTTCCTATAATTCACCCCTCCACTTT. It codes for CASRSRDRVSYNSPLHF.

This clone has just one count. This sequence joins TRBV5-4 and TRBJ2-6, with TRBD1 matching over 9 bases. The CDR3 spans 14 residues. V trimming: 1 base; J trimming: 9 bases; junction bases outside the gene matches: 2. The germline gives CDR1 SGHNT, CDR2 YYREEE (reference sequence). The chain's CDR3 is CASSLTGGNNVLTF. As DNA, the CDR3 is TGTGCCAGCAGCTTGACAGGGGGCAACAACGTCCTGACTTTC. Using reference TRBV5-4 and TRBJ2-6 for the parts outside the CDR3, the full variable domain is ETGVTQSPTHLIKTRGQQVTLRCSSQSGHNTVSWYQQALGQGPQFIFQYYREEENGRGNFPPRFSGLQFPNYSSELNVNALELDDSALYLCASSLTGGNNVLTFGAGSRLTVL.

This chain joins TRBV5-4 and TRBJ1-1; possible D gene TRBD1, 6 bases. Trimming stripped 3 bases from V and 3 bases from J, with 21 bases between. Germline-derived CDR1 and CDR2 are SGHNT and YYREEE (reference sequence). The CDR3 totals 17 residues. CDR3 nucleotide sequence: TGTGCCAGCAGCTCAGGGGTGTTACGCGCGATGGACACTGAAGCTTTCTTT. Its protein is CASSSGVLRAMDTEAFF.

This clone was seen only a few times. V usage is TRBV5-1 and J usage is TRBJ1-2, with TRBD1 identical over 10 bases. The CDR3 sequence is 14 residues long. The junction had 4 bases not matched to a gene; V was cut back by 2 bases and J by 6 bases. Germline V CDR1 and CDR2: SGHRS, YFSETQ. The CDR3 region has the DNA TGCGCCAGCAGCTTTGACAGGGGGCCAAATGGCTACACCTTC. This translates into CASSFDRGPNGYTF. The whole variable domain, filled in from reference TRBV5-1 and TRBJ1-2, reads KAGVTQTPRYLIKTRGQQVTLSCSPISGHRSVSWYQQTPGQGLQFLFEYFSETQRNKGNFPGRFSGRQFSNSRSEMNVSTLELGDSALYLCASSFDRGPNGYTFGSGTRLTVV.

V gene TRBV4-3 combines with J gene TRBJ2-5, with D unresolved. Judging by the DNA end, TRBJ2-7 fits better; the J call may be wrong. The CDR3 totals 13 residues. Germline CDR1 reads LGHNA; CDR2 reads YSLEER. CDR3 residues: CASSQDLIYEQYF. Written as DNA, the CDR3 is TGCGCCAGCAGCCAAGATTTGATCTACGAGCAGTACTTC.

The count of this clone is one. The CDR3 here is CASSFSGTSNYGYTF. In DNA form, the CDR3 reads TGTGCCAGCAGCTTTTCCGGGACTTCTAACTATGGCTACACCTTC. V gene TRBV9 combines with J gene TRBJ1-2; TRBD1 might be the D (5 bases). The V gene's germline CDR1 is SGDLS and CDR2 YYNGEE. The CDR3 contains 15 residues. V lost 4 bases and J 0 bases, leaving 13 bases between the germline ends.

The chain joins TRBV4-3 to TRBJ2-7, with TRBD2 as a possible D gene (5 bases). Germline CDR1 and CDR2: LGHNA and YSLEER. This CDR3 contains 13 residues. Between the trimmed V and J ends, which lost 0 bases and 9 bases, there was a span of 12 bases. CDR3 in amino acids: CASSQEPRGRQYF. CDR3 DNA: TGCGCCAGCAGCCAAGAACCTAGAGGGAGGCAGTACTTC.

The CDR3 sequence: CSVEGDRRREQYF. Written as DNA, the CDR3 is TGCAGCGTTGAAGGGGACAGGCGAAGGGAGCAGTACTTC. The gene calls are TRBV29-1 and TRBJ2-7; 8 bases match TRBD1. This CDR3 is 13 amino acids long. The V segment lost 1 base and the J segment 7 bases; nucleotides outside the gene matches: 6. The germline gives CDR1 SQVTM, CDR2 ANQGSEA.

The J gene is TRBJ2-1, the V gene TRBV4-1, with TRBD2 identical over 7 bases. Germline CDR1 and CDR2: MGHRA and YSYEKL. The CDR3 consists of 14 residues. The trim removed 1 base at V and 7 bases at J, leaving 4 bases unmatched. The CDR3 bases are TGCGCCAGCAGCCAAGTCCCAGCGGGGAATGAGCAGTTCTTC. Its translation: CASSQVPAGNEQFF.

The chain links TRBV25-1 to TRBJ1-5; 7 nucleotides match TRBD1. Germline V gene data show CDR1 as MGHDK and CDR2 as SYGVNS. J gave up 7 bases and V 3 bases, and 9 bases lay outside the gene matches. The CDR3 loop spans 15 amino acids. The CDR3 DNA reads TGTGCCAGCAGTGAGACCGGGACAGAGAACCAGCCCCAGCATTTT. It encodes CASSETGTENQPQHF.

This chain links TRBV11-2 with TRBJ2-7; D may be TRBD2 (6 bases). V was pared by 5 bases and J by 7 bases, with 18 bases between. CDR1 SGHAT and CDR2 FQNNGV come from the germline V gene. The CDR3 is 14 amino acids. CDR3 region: CASSLVAGTLEQYF. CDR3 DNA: TGTGCCAGCAGCCTCGTCGCGGGGACCTTAGAGCAGTACTTC. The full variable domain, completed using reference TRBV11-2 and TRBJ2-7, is EAGVAQSPRYKIIEKRQSVAFWCNPISGHATLYWYQQILGQGPKLLIQFQNNGVVDDSQLPKDRFSAERLKGVDSTLKIQPAKLEDSAVYLCASSLVAGTLEQYFGPGTRLTVT.

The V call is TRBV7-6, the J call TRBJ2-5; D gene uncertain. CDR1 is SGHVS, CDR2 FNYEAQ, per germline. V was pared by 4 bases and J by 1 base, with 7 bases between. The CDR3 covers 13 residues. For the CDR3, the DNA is TGTGCCAGCAGCTCCAGGCTCCAAGAGACCCAGTACTTC. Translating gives CASSSRLQETQYF.

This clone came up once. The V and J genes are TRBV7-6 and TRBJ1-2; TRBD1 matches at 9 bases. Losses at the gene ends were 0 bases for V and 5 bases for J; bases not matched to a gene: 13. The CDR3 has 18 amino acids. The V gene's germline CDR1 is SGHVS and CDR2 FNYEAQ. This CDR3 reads CASSLAGPGQGLLYGYTF. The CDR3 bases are TGTGCCAGCAGCTTAGCAGGGCCGGGACAGGGTTTATTGTATGGCTACACCTTC.

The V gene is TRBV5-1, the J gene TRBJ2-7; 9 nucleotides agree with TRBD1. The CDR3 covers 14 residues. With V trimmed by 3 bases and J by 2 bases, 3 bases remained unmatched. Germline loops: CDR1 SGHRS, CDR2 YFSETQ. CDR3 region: CASSSGTGTYEQYF. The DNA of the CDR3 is TGCGCCAGCAGCTCCGGGACAGGGACCTACGAGCAGTACTTC.

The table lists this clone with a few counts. The CDR3 DNA reads as TGTGCCAGCAGCCTGAGCGGTACGAACACCGGGGAGCTGTTTTTT. This translates into CASSLSGTNTGELFF. The chain links TRBV4-2 to TRBJ2-2, with D possibly matching TRBD2 (5 bases). The CDR3 sequence is 15 residues long. Trimming removed 4 bases at V and 0 bases at J, with 9 bases between. Germline-derived CDR1 and CDR2 are LGHNA and YNFKEQ.

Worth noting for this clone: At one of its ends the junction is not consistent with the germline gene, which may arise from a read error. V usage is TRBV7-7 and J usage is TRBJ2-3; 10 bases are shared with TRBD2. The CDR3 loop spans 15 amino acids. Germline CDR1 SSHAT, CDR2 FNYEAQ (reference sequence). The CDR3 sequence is CASSLGAGGADTQYF. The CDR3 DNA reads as TGTGCTAGCAGCTTGGGAGCGGGAGGGGCAGATACGCAGTATTTT. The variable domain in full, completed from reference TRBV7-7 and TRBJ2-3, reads GAGVSQSPRYKVTKRGQDVTLRCDPISSHATLYWYQQALGQGPEFLTYFNYEAQPDKSGLPSDRFSAERPEGSISTLTIQRTEQRDSAMYRCASSLGAGGADTQYFGPGTRLTVL.

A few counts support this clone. In DNA form, the CDR3 reads TGTGCCAGTAGTATCTCCGGGAGGGATTCACCCCTCCACTTT. Amino acids: CASSISGRDSPLHF. V gene TRBV19 combines with J gene TRBJ1-6; D gene ambiguous. The length of the CDR3 is 14 residues. Between the trimmed V and J ends, which lost 3 bases and 8 bases, there was a span of 11 bases. Germline-derived CDR1 and CDR2 are LNHDA and SQIVND (reference sequence).

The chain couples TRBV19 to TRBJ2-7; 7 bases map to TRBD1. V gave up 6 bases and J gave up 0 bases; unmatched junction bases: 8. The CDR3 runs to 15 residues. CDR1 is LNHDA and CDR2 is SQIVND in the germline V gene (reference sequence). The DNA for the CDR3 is TGTGCCAGTAGCTACACAGGGGAGAGCTCCTACGAGCAGTACTTC. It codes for CASSYTGESSYEQYF. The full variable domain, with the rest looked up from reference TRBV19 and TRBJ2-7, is DGGITQSPKYLFRKEGQNVTLSCEQNLNHDAMYWYRQDPGQGLRLIYYSQIVNDFQKGDIAEGYSVSREKKESFPLTVTSAQKNPTAFYLCASSYTGESSYEQYFGPGTRLTVT.